The 15 T cell receptor beta chains presented below share a single source sample, sequenced in a study of Ad26.COV2.S vaccination and SARS-CoV-2 variants. The repertoire was sequenced with immunoSEQ multiplex PCR; TCRdb's copy has only in-frame clones and lacks some. This table has 350,000 to 450,000 clones, around nine tenths appearing once. Treatment: 15 to 20 received Ad26.COV2.S at low or high dose, single or two shots; about five received placebo; per-sample allocation not given. The investigators took samples on day 63 after the first vaccine or placebo injection. The starting material was peripheral blood, obtained in a trial of Ad26.COV2.S vaccine versus placebo. The receptors were gathered from a person aged 18-60 years who received the Ad26.COV2.S COVID-19 vaccine or a placebo.

The chain couples TRBV5-6 to TRBJ2-3; D may be TRBD1 (6 bases). The CDR3 loop spans 17 amino acids. Germline V gene data show CDR1 as SGHDT and CDR2 as YYEEEE. The germline V and J ends were trimmed by 0 bases and 7 bases, with 21 bases remaining between them. In nucleotides, the CDR3 is TGTGCCAGCAGCTTGGTGGGCAGGTCTCCGAGGGGGAATACGCAGTATTTT. It yields the protein CASSLVGRSPRGNTQYF.

CDR3 in amino acids: CASSAGTGGLGQYF. The CDR3 nucleotides read TGTGCCAGCAGCGCCGGGACAGGGGGCTTAGGGCAGTACTTC. V usage is TRBV7-2 and J usage is TRBJ2-7, with 12 bases that match TRBD1. V shed 5 bases and J 9 bases; nucleotides not matched to a gene: 8. CDR1 is SGHTA, CDR2 FQGNSA, per germline. There are 14 residues in the CDR3.

This CDR3 is CAWRADMDNSPLHF. The CDR3 DNA reads as TGTGCCTGGAGGGCGGACATGGATAATTCACCCCTCCACTTT. V gene TRBV30 combines with J gene TRBJ1-6; a possible D gene is TRBD1 (5 bases). V was clipped by 3 bases and J by 5 bases, with 11 bases between them. This CDR3 spans 14 amino acids. Germline V lookup: CDR1 GTSNPN, CDR2 SVGIG (reference sequence). Full variable domain (missing parts from reference TRBV30 and TRBJ1-6): SQTIHQWPATLVQPVGSPLSLECTVEGTSNPNLYWYRQAAGRGLQLLFYSVGIGQISSEVPQNLSASRPQDRQFILSSKKLLLSDSGFYLCAWRADMDNSPLHFGNGTRLTVT.

This clone was observed at least ten times. The rearrangement joins TRBV15 to TRBJ2-7, with TRBD1 matching 10 bases. The CDR3 extends over 15 amino acids. Germline values: CDR1 LNHNV, CDR2 YYDKDF (reference sequence). V lost 1 base and J lost 0; bases outside the gene matches: 0. CDR3 sequence (DNA): TGTGCCACCAGCAGAGGGACAGGGGGCTCCTACGAGCAGTACTTC. It is translated as CATSRGTGGSYEQYF.

J is TRBJ2-5 and V is TRBV7-8, with TRBD1 identical over 9 bases. Germline V lookup: CDR1 SGHVS, CDR2 FQNEAQ. Trimming cost V 0 bases and J 4 bases; bases outside gene matches: 9. This CDR3 contains 17 residues. The CDR3 coding sequence is TGTGCCAGCAGCTTAGCCCGACAGGGGGGGTACGGAGAGACCCAGTACTTC. Translating it yields CASSLARQGGYGETQYF.

This clone was seen a single time. V gene TRBV5-1 combines with J gene TRBJ2-3; 8 nucleotides match TRBD1. J was trimmed by 4 bases and V by 4 bases; bases with no gene match: 5. Germline loops: CDR1 SGHRS, CDR2 YFSETQ. The CDR3 runs 14 residues. CDR3 sequence: CASSVDRVADTQYF. The CDR3, as DNA: TGCGCCAGCAGCGTGGACAGGGTGGCAGATACGCAGTATTTT.

The J gene is TRBJ2-2, the V gene TRBV28; D is unclear. Germline values: CDR1 MDHEN, CDR2 SYDVKM. The V and J ends lost 2 bases and 1 base respectively, with 8 bases between them. The length of the CDR3 is 15 residues. CDR3 nucleotide sequence: TGTGCCAGCAGTTTAGGAACATTGAACACCGGGGAGCTGTTTTTT. This translates into CASSLGTLNTGELFF. The complete variable domain, with remaining parts taken from reference TRBV28 and TRBJ2-2, reads DVKVTQSSRYLVKRTGEKVFLECVQDMDHENMFWYRQDPGLGLRLIYFSYDVKMKEKGDIPEGYSVSREKKERFSLILESASTNQTSMYLCASSLGTLNTGELFFGEGSRLTVL.

The CDR3 coding sequence is TGTGCCACCAGTGACCCCCGGATGGGGATGGGACAGGGAACGGATACGCAGTATTTT. The encoded protein is CATSDPRMGMGQGTDTQYF. The rearrangement uses TRBV24-1 and TRBJ2-3; 9 bases line up with TRBD1. CDR1 is KGHDR, CDR2 SFDVKD, per germline. J lost 6 bases, V lost 4 bases, and 19 bases had no gene match. The CDR3 has 19 amino acids.

The rearrangement links TRBV3-1 (or the pseudogene TRBV3-2) to TRBJ2-7; no firm D call. Germline CDR1 and CDR2: LGHDT and YNNKEL (reference sequence). The CDR3 is 13 amino acids. V shed 0 bases and J shed 6 bases, with 9 bases lying between them. The CDR3 DNA sequence: TGTGCCAGCAGCCAAGATTGGGGAAGCGAGCAGTACTTC. Amino acid sequence: CASSQDWGSEQYF.

This rearrangement joins TRBV4-1 to TRBJ2-3; 8 bases match TRBD2. J gave up 1 base and V 5 bases, and 11 bases lay outside the gene matches. CDR3 length: 17 residues. Germline lookup yields CDR1 MGHRA and CDR2 YSYEKL. CDR3 amino acids: CASSRGSGGPGTDTQYF. For the CDR3, the DNA is TGCGCCAGCAGCAGGGGGTCGGGAGGGCCAGGCACAGATACGCAGTATTTT.

The rearrangement joins TRBV7-9 to TRBJ2-2, with a possible D match to TRBD1 (5 bases). The CDR3 has 17 residues. CDR1 is SEHNR, CDR2 FQNEAQ, per germline (reference sequence). Trimming cost V 6 bases and J 1 base, with 18 bases left between them. The CDR3 loop is CASRPQPGHLNTGELFF. CDR3 DNA sequence: TGTGCCAGCAGGCCCCAACCCGGACACCTGAACACCGGGGAGCTGTTTTTT.

The sample holds one count of this clone. The V and J genes are TRBV28 and TRBJ2-5; D might be TRBD1 or TRBD2, each matching 6 bases. Germline V gene sequence: CDR1 MDHEN, CDR2 SYDVKM. V was shortened by 1 base and J by 5 bases, with 17 bases between the two germline ends. CDR3 size: 16 residues. CDR3 DNA: TGTGCCAGCAGTTTATCGGGGGCCCGAGGATTTGAGACCCAGTACTTC. Translating it yields CASSLSGARGFETQYF.

This clone appeared once. The chain is built from TRBV19 and TRBJ1-1, with D possibly TRBD1 on 5 matching bases. This CDR3 is built from 16 residues. The V end lost 3 bases, the J end lost 11 bases, and 25 bases lay between the germline ends. Germline values: CDR1 LNHDA, CDR2 SQIVND (reference sequence). The DNA for the CDR3 is TGTGCCAGTAGTATGGGAACAGGCGGCAATCCCCAAAGGGCTTTCTTT. Translation gives CASSMGTGGNPQRAFF.

The DNA for the CDR3 is TGTGCCTGGAGTGTTGGACAGGGTGTATACGAGCAGTACTTC. Amino acid sequence: CAWSVGQGVYEQYF. The chain links TRBV30 to TRBJ2-7, with 8 bases identical to TRBD1. Germline V gene lookup returns CDR1 GTSNPN and CDR2 SVGIG (reference sequence). This CDR3 comprises 14 residues. The trim removed 0 bases at V and 4 bases at J, leaving 5 bases unmatched.

The chain recombines TRBV19 with TRBJ1-6; D not certain. Between the trimmed V and J ends, which lost 10 bases and 7 bases, there was a span of 14 bases. The CDR3 loop spans 13 amino acids. Germline CDR1 and CDR2: LNHDA and SQIVND (reference sequence). The CDR3 spells CATQRARNSPLHF. CDR3 coding DNA: TGTGCCACCCAGAGGGCGCGGAATTCACCCCTCCACTTT. The full variable domain, completed using reference TRBV19 and TRBJ1-6, is DGGITQSPKYLFRKEGQNVTLSCEQNLNHDAMYWYRQDPGQGLRLIYYSQIVNDFQKGDIAEGYSVSREKKESFPLTVTSAQKNPTAFYLCATQRARNSPLHFGNGTRLTVT.